The 11 T cell receptor beta chains below were found in one sample sequenced in a study of CD8 T cells in ankylosing spondylitis (TCRdb year 2017). Findings and caveats that apply to the study as a whole: A TCR beta motif of eight highly homologous amino acid variants appeared characteristic of blood from ankylosing spondylitis patients.

The library was obtained by 5' RACE. The sequencer was an Illumina HiSeq 2500. The public reads were quality trimmed at Q25 with fastp and then assembled into clones with MiXCR by TCRdb, keeping productive beta chains. CDR3 protein sequences are deduplicated, and each keeps its most common genes and DNA. The sample table records about 450,000 distinct CDR3 sequences; 25% to 30% of these occur just once. Clones ranked in the top ten supply roughly 1% of the sample. No antigen has been identified for these receptors. What was sequenced was blood, either unsorted or a sorted T cell fraction (not recorded which). These receptors came from a male donor with ankylosing spondylitis.

This clonotype showed up just once. The J gene is TRBJ1-3, the V gene TRBV9, with D unresolved. The CDR3 is made up of 15 amino acids. The V end lost 0 bases, the J end lost 2 bases, and 9 bases lay between the germline ends. CDR1 is SGDLS and CDR2 is YYNGEE in the germline V gene. The CDR3 protein is CASSVVSGAGNTIYF. Written as DNA, the CDR3 is TGTGCCAGCAGCGTAGTATCGGGCGCTGGAAACACCATATATTTT. Full variable domain (outside the CDR3, taken from reference TRBV9 and TRBJ1-3): DSGVTQTPKHLITATGQRVTLRCSPRSGDLSVYWYQQSLDQGLQFLIQYYNGEERAKGNILERFSAQQFPDLHSELNLSSLELGDSALYFCASSVVSGAGNTIYFGEGSWLTVV.

The rearrangement joins TRBV5-1 to TRBJ2-6; D is tentatively TRBD1 or TRBD2 (5 bases each). The CDR3 consists of 16 residues. V was clipped by 8 bases and J by 0 bases, with 15 bases between them. The germline V gene encodes CDR1 SGHRS and CDR2 YFSETQ. The CDR3 nucleotides are TGCGCCAGTGACCGAGGGGCGAGCTCTGGGGCCAACGTCCTGACTTTC. The encoded protein is CASDRGASSGANVLTF.

The chain couples TRBV5-6 to TRBJ1-1; tentatively, D is TRBD1 (5 bases). With 2 bases removed from V and 3 bases from J, the gap between germline ends came to 11 bases. This CDR3 contains 14 residues. Germline assignment: CDR1 SGHDT and CDR2 YYEEEE. In nucleotides, the CDR3 is TGTGCCAGCAGCTTTTGGCAGGGAGACACTGAAGCTTTCTTT. Translating gives CASSFWQGDTEAFF.

This clonotype has more than one count but fewer than ten. The chain carries TRBV12-3 or TRBV12-4 and TRBJ1-1; tentatively, D is TRBD1 (6 bases). The CDR3 length is 15 residues. V was clipped by 5 bases and J by 0 bases, with 13 bases between them. Here the CDR3 DNA reads TGTGCCAGCAGTCGCGGACAGCCCATGAACACTGAAGCTTTCTTT. Its protein is CASSRGQPMNTEAFF.

This clonotype has a handful of counts. The gene calls are TRBV7-9 and TRBJ2-3, with D possibly being TRBD2 (6 bases). This CDR3 is built from 14 residues. CDR1 is SEHNR, CDR2 FQNEAQ, per germline (reference sequence). V shed 10 bases and J shed 6 bases, with 20 bases lying between them. CDR3 coding DNA: TGTGCCACCCGGAGGAGGGAGGCGGGGGATACGCAGTATTTT. Translated: CATRRREAGDTQYF.

The chain employs TRBV12-3 or TRBV12-4 and TRBJ2-1; 9 bases are a match to TRBD2. V dropped 3 bases and J dropped 7; count of bases not matched to a gene: 13. CDR3 length equals 17 residues. The DNA of the CDR3 is TGTGCCAGCAGTTTCTGGCATACGGCGGGGGGGGAGAATGAGCAGTTCTTC. As protein: CASSFWHTAGGENEQFF.

The genes are TRBV27 and TRBJ2-7; 7 nucleotides agree with TRBD2. The germline V gene encodes CDR1 MNHEY and CDR2 SMNVEV (reference sequence). V lost 6 bases to trimming and J lost 4 bases; unmatched junction nucleotides: 15. The CDR3 runs to 16 residues. The CDR3 nucleotides are TGTGCCAGCAGCCGAGTCCGGGGCGGGAGCTCATACGAGCAGTACTTC. This codes for CASSRVRGGSSYEQYF.

CDR3 in DNA: TGCGCCAGCAGCTCGTCGACAGGGACGGGGACTGAAGCTTTCTTT. Translating gives CASSSSTGTGTEAFF. J is TRBJ1-1 and V is TRBV5-1; TRBD1 matches at 7 bases. The length of the CDR3 is 15 residues. V shed 3 bases, J shed 5 bases, and the junction held 10 bases outside the gene matches. Germline loops: CDR1 SGHRS, CDR2 YFSETQ.

This clonotype has only a few counts. This chain links TRBV3-1 with TRBJ2-7; D unresolved. The CDR3 extends over 13 amino acids. Germline CDR1 reads LGHDT; CDR2 reads YNNKEL (reference sequence). V lost 1 base and J lost 2, with 6 bases in between. The CDR3 DNA reads as TGTGCCAGCAGCCAAGCCGGGCCCTACGAGCAGTACTTC. Translated: CASSQAGPYEQYF.

This chain connects TRBV2 to TRBJ2-1; 13 bases agree with TRBD2. Trimming at V came to 4 bases and at J to 16 bases, leaving 4 bases not matched to a gene. This CDR3 is built from 12 residues. Germline loops: CDR1 SNHLY, CDR2 FYNNEI. The CDR3 loop is CASSGTSGSSFF. Written as DNA, the CDR3 is TGTGCCAGCAGTGGGACTAGCGGGAGCTCATTCTTC.

This sequence joins TRBV3-1 and TRBJ1-2; D unresolved. The germline V gene has CDR1 LGHDT and CDR2 YNNKEL (reference sequence). V was clipped by 0 bases and J by 4 bases, with 9 bases between them. This CDR3 has 14 residues. CDR3 DNA: TGTGCCAGCAGCCAAGAAGGGAAACTCTATGGCTACACCTTC. Translated: CASSQEGKLYGYTF.